This T cell receptor beta chain is drawn from a study of T-cell reconstitution after alpha-beta-depleted transplantation in children. It was with unique molecular identifiers that the TCRbeta library was prepared. TCRdb called the PCR reads again in MiXCR, with one record for every CDR3 protein. The profile shows approximately 420,000 distinct CDR3 sequences, approximately 10% of them singletons. This clonotype showed up just a few times. The sample was PBMCs from the stem cell graft donor, taken from the stem cell graft. The origin of this receptor is a human donor who donated a stem cell graft to a child with acute myeloid leukemia.

The CDR3 is CAISPSGSYNSPLHF. In DNA form, the CDR3 reads TGTGCCATCAGCCCCTCAGGGTCCTATAATTCACCCCTCCACTTT. J is TRBJ1-6 and V is TRBV10-3; maybe TRBD1 (5 bases). This CDR3 spans 15 amino acids. V dropped 6 bases and J dropped 1 base, with 10 bases sitting between them. The germline V gene encodes CDR1 ENHRY and CDR2 SYGVKD.